This TCR beta chain is from a study of CD8+ T cells in alopecia areata. Study context: Treated patients swallowed 5 to 10 mg of oral tofacitinib twice daily. General study results and limits: Sequences from scalp samples also cover resident alphabeta T cells of normal skin.

Germline CDR1 is SEHNR and CDR2 is FQNEAQ (reference sequence). The CDR3 consists of 16 residues. With 4 bases removed from V and 3 bases from J, the gap between germline ends came to 15 bases. The treatment was: oral pan-JAK inhibitor, 5-10 mg twice daily. Sampling of alopecia areata patients yielded lesional scalp punch biopsies as well as peripheral blood. Sequencing relied on a cDNA template that was reverse transcribed from extracted RNA. Profiling relied on immunoSEQ multiplex PCR, and the TCRdb table lists in-frame clones only, not all of them. This table has some 190,000 clones, approximately 51% appearing once. As concerns this clone: Its antigen remains unidentified.

The receptor's source is a human donor with alopecia areata. J is TRBJ2-2 and V is TRBV7-9, with D possibly TRBD2 on 7 matching bases. Specimen: CD8+ T cells sorted from blood, collected around week 54, from a patient treated with tofacitinib. In nucleotides, the CDR3 is TGTGCCAGCAGCTCGACGGGGGGCTGGGACACCGGGGAGCTGTTTTTT. Its translation: CASSSTGGWDTGELFF.